The source of this T cell receptor beta chain is a study of regulatory T cells in long-lasting Graves disease. Time point here: newly diagnosed GD, antithyroid drugs for less than 3 months. PBMCs provided the RNA from which the TCR library was made. This clonotype was counted only a few times. What it recognizes is unknown. Study-wide results and caveats: Since the sample size was small, accuracy may have been reduced.

V shed 1 base, J shed 0 bases, and the junction held 4 bases outside the gene matches. The CDR3 contains 16 residues. Germline assignment: CDR1 SEHNR and CDR2 FQNEAQ (reference sequence). CDR3 regions were amplified by Arm-PCR using iRepertoire HTBI primers to build TCR beta libraries. TCRdb itself ran the multiplex PCR reads through MiXCR, one entry per CDR3 protein. This sample yields roughly 430,000 distinct CDR3 sequences, of which approximately 16% are seen a single time; over 8.5% belongs to the top ten. This sample was shared with a second study, whose subject was T cells in Graves' hyperthyroidism and ophthalmopathy.

The chain has TRBV7-9 and TRBJ1-1; 8 nucleotides align to TRBD1. The receptor's source is a woman in her thirties with Graves disease. Sample: peripheral blood mononuclear cells (PBMCs), taken at new diagnosis, from a patient treated with antithyroid drugs. CDR3 loop: CASSLGTGGLNTEAFF. CDR3 DNA sequence: TGTGCCAGCAGCTTAGGAACAGGGGGATTGAACACTGAAGCTTTCTTT.